The text below deals with one T cell receptor (beta chain). Its antigen is undetermined. Unmatched junction bases numbered 14, after V lost 6 bases and J lost 2 bases. The CDR3 contains 16 residues. The germline V gene encodes CDR1 SGDLS and CDR2 YYNGEE. TCRdb reprocessed the 5' RACE reads with MiXCR, giving one entry per CDR3 protein. This sample yields around 480,000 distinct CDR3 sequences, of which roughly a sixth are seen a single time; 1% belongs to the top ten. This sample was taken from a study of CD8 T cells in ankylosing spondylitis. Study-level points and caveats: Certain motif variants had earlier been reported in reactive arthritis synovial fluid and blood. For ankylosing spondylitis blood, a TCR beta motif of under ten highly homologous variants appeared characteristic. Reportedly, disease-linked clones are significantly enriched in ankylosing spondylitis patients' matched synovial fluid.

The sequenced sample consisted of blood, either unsorted or a sorted T cell fraction (not recorded which). This receptor was obtained from a male donor with ankylosing spondylitis. The chain uses TRBV9 and TRBJ2-7; TRBD2 aligns across 7 bases. CDR3 sequence (DNA): TGTGCCAGCACCATCGTCTGGGGGGGGACCCCCTACGAGCAGTACTTC. This sequence encodes CASTIVWGGTPYEQYF.